This TCR beta chain was identified in a study of T cell responses to AZD1222 COVID-19 vaccine. For this clone: Its specificity is unknown.

General study results and limits: The CD4 TCRs associated with vaccination extended across spike and predominated at 160-218 and 743-854.

The method was immunoSEQ multiplex PCR; TCRdb's version includes in-frame clones alone and lacks a portion of them. The repertoire holds some 120,000 clones, with approximately 85% as singletons. Germline-derived CDR1 and CDR2 are MNHEY and SVGAGI. Trimming shortened V by 6 bases and J by 3 bases, and 6 bases separated the two germline ends. The CDR3 length is 13 residues. Sequencing used peripheral blood, obtained on day 0 of AZD1222 vaccination. The V call is TRBV6-5, the J call TRBJ1-6; D uncertain. The clonotype comes from an adult in good health. The CDR3 loop reads CASRLDYNSPLHF. The CDR3, as DNA: TGTGCCAGCAGGCTTGACTATAATTCACCCCTCCACTTT.